What follows is one T cell receptor (beta chain) and its context. The data belong to a study of blood T cell repertoires in COVID-19. Study in general: The study drew acute and convalescent COVID-19 samples from the United States, Italy and Spain. PBMCs, B-cell-depleted T cells, or T cells provided the cDNA or gDNA that made up the material.

In the authors' workflow: Reference gene primer amplification in the assay estimated nucleated cell counts. Sequencing used immunoSEQ multiplex PCR; TCRdb keeps in-frame clones, though not all of them. V and J calls and clone size are given by that table; D and trimming were obtained from the DNA. This table has about 100,000 clones, just under 85% appearing once. CDR3 size: 14 residues. With 2 bases removed from V and 2 bases from J, the gap between germline ends came to 9 bases. CDR1 and CDR2 (germline): KGHSH, LQKENI. The sequence came from a man in his forties or fifties with active or convalescent COVID-19. V gene TRBV18 combines with J gene TRBJ2-5, with D tentatively TRBD2 (5 bases). Sample: peripheral blood. CDR3: CASSPSGVQETQYF. CDR3 bases: TGTGCCAGCTCACCATCCGGGGTTCAAGAGACCCAGTACTTC.